The 25 T cell receptor beta chains presented below share a single source sample, sequenced in a study of T cell repertoires in cytomegalovirus infection. TCRdb independently ran MiXCR on the reads; one entry per CDR3 protein. The repertoire holds 150,000 to 200,000 distinct CDR3 sequences, with 13% to 15% as singletons. The specimen was PBMCs. All receptors come from a human donor in good health (CMV status not recorded). Some clones in this sample may be carry-over from other donors' samples.

This clonotype was detected many times. The chain uses TRBV7-6 and TRBJ2-1, with TRBD2 identical over 8 bases. Germline V lookup: CDR1 SGHVS, CDR2 FNYEAQ. V lost 5 bases to trimming and J lost 0 bases; unmatched junction nucleotides: 3. CDR3 length equals 15 residues. CDR3 sequence (DNA): TGTGCCAGCAGCCGCGGGGGGAGCTCCTACAATGAGCAGTTCTTC. Its protein product is CASSRGGSSYNEQFF.

The gene calls are TRBV24-1 and TRBJ2-3; D not resolved. Trimming removed 6 bases at V and 5 bases at J, with 20 bases between. This CDR3 comprises 16 residues. From germline, CDR1 is KGHDR and CDR2 SFDVKD. The CDR3 loop is CATSPSRPRAGDTQYF. The CDR3 nucleotides read TGTGCCACCAGTCCTTCCCGGCCCCGGGCCGGAGATACGCAGTATTTT.

In its sample, this clonotype was seen a few times. The chain couples TRBV10-3 to TRBJ2-3; possibly TRBD2 for D (5 bases). The CDR3 is made up of 15 amino acids. The ends were cut back, 3 bases at V and 2 bases at J, with 12 bases in the middle. Germline V gene data show CDR1 as ENHRY and CDR2 as SYGVKD. As DNA, the CDR3 is TGTGCCATCAGTGATTCCCTGAGGGACACAGATACGCAGTATTTT. Protein sequence: CAISDSLRDTDTQYF.

This clonotype was detected only a few times. V usage is TRBV6-6 and J usage is TRBJ1-2, with 10 bases identical to TRBD1. Trimming took 1 base from V and 5 from J; bases not matched to a gene: 7. CDR3 size: 16 residues. Germline V lookup: CDR1 MNHNY, CDR2 SVGAGI (reference sequence). The CDR3 loop reads CASSYWDRGSPYGYTF. The DNA for the CDR3 is TGTGCCAGCAGTTACTGGGACAGGGGTTCGCCTTATGGCTACACCTTC.

This clonotype was seen many times. This chain links TRBV10-3 with TRBJ2-6, with 9 bases fitting TRBD1. The CDR3 totals 20 residues. V lost 4 bases to trimming and J lost 3 bases; unmatched junction nucleotides: 16. Germline V CDR1 and CDR2: ENHRY, SYGVKD. Here the CDR3 DNA reads TGTGCCATCAGTGGCCGTCCCGGGACAGGGCCGGATTTTGGGGCCAACGTCCTGACTTTC. Translating gives CAISGRPGTGPDFGANVLTF.

This clonotype was counted a few times. The chain has TRBV5-4 and TRBJ2-3; D unresolved. CDR1 is SGHNT and CDR2 is YYREEE in the germline V gene (reference sequence). The CDR3 covers 12 residues. Trimming took off 9 bases at V and 4 bases at J, with 12 bases between the two ends. CDR3 coding DNA: TGTGCCACCGGAGTTGGAGCAGATACGCAGTATTTT. Translating gives CATGVGADTQYF. The variable domain in full, completed from reference TRBV5-4 and TRBJ2-3, reads ETGVTQSPTHLIKTRGQQVTLRCSSQSGHNTVSWYQQALGQGPQFIFQYYREEENGRGNFPPRFSGLQFPNYSSELNVNALELDDSALYLCATGVGADTQYFGPGTRLTVL.

The chain carries TRBV28 and TRBJ2-1; D gene ambiguous. The germline V gene has CDR1 MDHEN and CDR2 SYDVKM. CDR3 length equals 13 residues. Deletions cut 3 bases from V and 12 bases from J, with 15 bases between. The CDR3 here is CASSFLGPPGQFF. Written as DNA, the CDR3 is TGTGCCAGCAGTTTCCTCGGGCCCCCGGGGCAGTTCTTC.

This clonotype was recorded many times. V and J are TRBV7-3 and TRBJ1-5; D remains unclear. Germline V gene sequence: CDR1 SGHTA, CDR2 FQGTGA. CDR3 size: 13 residues. Trimming cost V 11 bases and J 7 bases, with 18 bases left between them. In DNA form, the CDR3 reads TGTGCCGCGAGGGCGGCCTGGCGGCAGCCCCAGCATTTT. It translates to CAARAAWRQPQHF. Complete variable domain (other parts from reference TRBV7-3 and TRBJ1-5): GAGVSQTPSNKVTEKGKYVELRCDPISGHTALYWYRQSLGQGPEFLIYFQGTGAADDSGLPNDRFFAVRPEGSVSTLKIQRTERGDSAVYLCAARAAWRQPQHFGDGTRLSIL.

This clonotype was seen a single time. J is TRBJ2-1 and V is TRBV29-1; 13 nucleotides match TRBD2. The CDR3 sequence is 14 residues long. The trim removed 4 bases at V and 4 bases at J, leaving 1 base unmatched. Germline V gives CDR1 SQVTM, CDR2 ANQGSEA. The CDR3 nucleotides are TGCAGCGTTGGGACTAGCGGGGGTTACAATGAGCAGTTCTTC. Protein product: CSVGTSGGYNEQFF.

The chain combines TRBV28 with TRBJ2-5; 10 nucleotides line up with TRBD2. This CDR3 is 16 amino acids long. Looked up from germline, CDR1 is MDHEN and CDR2 is SYDVKM. The V segment lost 4 bases and the J segment 0 bases; nucleotides outside the gene matches: 5. The CDR3 DNA is TGTGCCAGCAGTTCGCCGGGACTAGCGTACCAAGAGACCCAGTACTTC. Translating gives CASSSPGLAYQETQYF.

This clonotype was counted a few times. The V and J genes are TRBV4-2 and TRBJ2-1; 12 bases align to TRBD2. Germline V CDR1 and CDR2: LGHNA, YNFKEQ. J gave up 5 bases and V 2 bases, and 10 bases lay outside the gene matches. The CDR3 is 18 residues long. CDR3 DNA sequence: TGTGCCAGCAGCCAATCGCTAGCGGGAGGGCCTTTCAACAATGAGCAGTTCTTC. It encodes CASSQSLAGGPFNNEQFF.

The genes are TRBV12-3 or TRBV12-4 and TRBJ1-1; unclear D gene. The CDR3 covers 14 residues. Trimming took off 1 base at V and 2 bases at J, with 8 bases between the two ends. The CDR3 DNA sequence: TGTGCCAGCAGTTTAGGTCACACAAACACTGAAGCTTTCTTT. Translation: CASSLGHTNTEAFF.

The table lists this clonotype with many counts. The chain has TRBV7-3 and TRBJ1-1; the match to TRBD1 covers 12 bases. After removal of 5 bases from V and 4 bases from J, the junction contained 8 bases not matched to a gene. In germline, CDR1 is SGHTA, CDR2 FQGTGA. The CDR3 length is 16 residues. CDR3 nucleotide sequence: TGTGCCAGCAGCCTACGGGACAGGGGGCCGGTCACTGAAGCTTTCTTT. Its protein product is CASSLRDRGPVTEAFF.

This clonotype has a count of ten or more. The gene calls are TRBV28 and TRBJ2-5; D call uncertain. Trimming shortened V by 4 bases and J by 6 bases, and 9 bases separated the two germline ends. The germline V gene encodes CDR1 MDHEN and CDR2 SYDVKM. The CDR3 has 12 amino acids. CDR3 sequence: CASSSTRKTQYF. In nucleotides, the CDR3 is TGTGCCAGCAGTTCCACCCGAAAGACCCAGTACTTC.

This rearrangement joins TRBV7-6 to TRBJ2-7, with TRBD2 matching over 8 bases. This CDR3 is 13 amino acids long. The V gene's germline CDR1 is SGHVS and CDR2 FNYEAQ. DNA of the CDR3: TGTGCTAGCGGGGAACCCGGGGGGAACGAGCAGTACTTC. Its translation is CASGEPGGNEQYF. Combining the CDR3 with reference TRBV7-6 and TRBJ2-7 gives the whole variable domain GAGVSQSPRYKVTKRGQDVALRCDPISGHVSLYWYRQALGQGPEFLTYFNYEAQQDKSGLPNDRFSAERPEGSISTLTIQRTEQRDSAMYRCASGEPGGNEQYFGPGTRLTVT.

This clonotype has at least ten counts. The CDR3 coding sequence is TGTGCCAGCAGTCCAGGGGGCGAGCATCAGCCCCAGCATTTT. Residues: CASSPGGEHQPQHF. J is TRBJ1-5 and V is TRBV6-2 or TRBV6-3; 8 bases line up with TRBD1. The CDR3 is made up of 14 amino acids. The germline CDR1 and CDR2 sequences are MNHEY and SVGEGT. The V and J ends lost 5 bases and 5 bases, in that order; junction bases with no gene match: 5.

The sample holds many counts of this clonotype. The chain joins TRBV4-2 to TRBJ2-2; the match to TRBD2 covers 7 bases. CDR1 is LGHNA and CDR2 is YNFKEQ in the germline V gene. J was trimmed by 0 bases and V by 0 bases; bases with no gene match: 7. The CDR3 extends over 18 amino acids. CDR3 sequence (DNA): TGTGCCAGCAGCCAAGAGGGGGGGACCTCCGCGAACACCGGGGAGCTGTTTTTT. Amino acids: CASSQEGGTSANTGELFF.

This clonotype was seen a handful of times. This chain's CDR3 is CASGLVVDRVNTGELFF. The DNA of the CDR3 is TGTGCTAGTGGTTTGGTAGTCGACAGGGTAAACACCGGGGAGCTGTTTTTT. V is TRBV12-5 and J is TRBJ2-2; 7 nucleotides line up with TRBD1. The CDR3 runs to 17 residues. Unmatched junction bases numbered 6, after V lost 0 bases and J lost 2 bases. Germline lookup yields CDR1 LGHNT and CDR2 FRNRAP.

Only a few counts were recorded for this clonotype. J is TRBJ2-3 and V is TRBV6-1; 8 bases are a match to TRBD1. The CDR3 spans 19 residues. CDR1 is MNHNS, CDR2 SASEGT, per germline. The ends lost 3 bases at V and 4 bases at J; junction bases unmatched: 18. Here the CDR3 DNA reads TGTGCCAGCAGTGACGGCGACAGGGGAAGGGAATGGACCCCAGATACGCAGTATTTT. This translates into CASSDGDRGREWTPDTQYF.

Ten or more counts support this clonotype. V usage is TRBV7-3 and J usage is TRBJ2-1; D is unresolved. This CDR3 has 16 amino acids. The V gene lost 4 bases and the J gene lost 0 bases, with 13 bases spanning the gap. The germline V gene encodes CDR1 SGHTA and CDR2 FQGTGA. The CDR3 region is CASSSAPWSSYNEQFF. The CDR3 DNA reads TGTGCCAGCAGCTCCGCGCCTTGGAGCTCCTACAATGAGCAGTTCTTC.

The chain combines TRBV27 with TRBJ2-7; D gene ambiguous. Germline values: CDR1 MNHEY, CDR2 SMNVEV (reference sequence). This CDR3 has 14 residues. Trimming took off 0 bases at V and 5 bases at J, with 11 bases between the two ends. The CDR3 DNA reads TGTGCCAGCAGTTTATCGTGGGCAGGCCACGAGCAGTACTTC. The encoded protein is CASSLSWAGHEQYF.

This clonotype was found many times. The rearrangement uses TRBV7-2 and TRBJ2-5; D gene uncertain. Per germline, CDR1 SGHTA and CDR2 FQGNSA. V shed 3 bases and J shed 5 bases, with 10 bases lying between them. The CDR3 has 13 residues. As DNA, the CDR3 is TGTGCCAGCAGCTTCGACTCGGGTGAGACCCAGTACTTC. Protein: CASSFDSGETQYF.

This clonotype was counted many times. The chain combines TRBV18 with TRBJ1-1; D ambiguous. The V end was cut by 6 bases, the J end by 5 bases, with 10 bases between. CDR1 is KGHSH, CDR2 LQKENI, per germline. The CDR3 sequence is 12 residues long. CDR3 sequence (DNA): TGTGCCAGCTCGCCGCAGGCGACTGAAGCTTTCTTT. Protein: CASSPQATEAFF. Variable domain in full (rest from reference TRBV18 and TRBJ1-1): NAGVMQNPRHLVRRRGQEARLRCSPMKGHSHVYWYRQLPEEGLKFMVYLQKENIIDESGMPKERFSAEFPKEGPSILRIQQVVRGDSAAYFCASSPQATEAFFGQGTRLTVV.

The rearrangement uses TRBV9 and TRBJ2-3, with TRBD2 matching over 16 bases. CDR1 SGDLS and CDR2 YYNGEE come from the germline V gene. The CDR3 is made up of 20 amino acids. With V trimmed by 3 bases and J by 6 bases, 16 bases remained unmatched. The CDR3 DNA sequence: TGTGCCAGCAGCGGCCCGGGACTAGCGGGAGGGAGGGCCAGTTCGGATACGCAGTATTTT. It translates to CASSGPGLAGGRASSDTQYF.

This clonotype has more than one count but fewer than ten. This chain joins TRBV19 and TRBJ1-2; D remains ambiguous. The germline CDR1 and CDR2 sequences are LNHDA and SQIVND (reference sequence). This CDR3 comprises 15 residues. V was shortened by 7 bases and J by 3 bases, with 18 bases between the two germline ends. The CDR3 loop is CASTVLGGGHYGYTF. The DNA of the CDR3 is TGTGCCAGTACCGTCCTCGGAGGAGGGCACTATGGCTACACCTTC.